The rows below give T cell receptor beta chains drawn from one sample of a study of CD8 T cells in ankylosing spondylitis. Each CDR3 protein is one row after TCRdb ran MiXCR on the 5' RACE reads. The sample yields hundreds of thousands of distinct CDR3 sequences, 20% seen once. The sample comprised blood, either unsorted or a sorted T cell fraction (not recorded which). The receptors were sampled from a male donor with ankylosing spondylitis or in good health (not recorded which). The CDR3 runs from the conserved cysteine through the conserved F or W. The order of the fields is clone size, J gene, D gene, V gene, CDR3 protein, CDR3 DNA. D genes are given only for firm matches. Expanded clones get a size class; other rows say once, few or many, or leave the size out.

once TRBJ2-3 . TRBV12-3/TRBV12-4 CASSFVGQPLQYF TGTGCCAGCAGCTTCGTCGGACAGCCCTTGCAGTATTTT
many TRBJ2-1 . TRBV4-2 CASRGEDNEQFF TGTGCCAGCAGGGGCGAGGACAATGAGCAGTTCTTC
. TRBJ2-3 TRBD2 TRBV20-1 CSAGLAGGLIDTQYF TGCAGTGCTGGACTAGCGGGGGGGCTGATAGATACGCAGTATTTT
few TRBJ2-3 TRBD2 TRBV15 CATSRDGTSGDITDTQYF TGTGCCACCAGCAGAGATGGGACTAGCGGGGACATCACAGATACGCAGTATTTT
. TRBJ2-1 TRBD2 TRBV3-1 CASSPTSGGLIEQFF TGTGCCAGCAGCCCCACTAGCGGGGGCCTAATAGAGCAGTTCTTC
once TRBJ2-2 TRBD1 TRBV11-1 CASSSQSPDRGRIGELFF TGTGCCAGCAGCTCCCAAAGCCCAGACAGGGGAAGGATCGGGGAGCTGTTTTTT
. TRBJ2-3 . TRBV7-9 CASSLDGSDTQYF TGTGCCAGCAGCTTGGACGGTTCAGATACGCAGTATTTT
. TRBJ2-5 . TRBV12-3/TRBV12-4 CASSLRDGTDQETQYF TGTGCCAGCAGTTTACGGGACGGGACGGACCAAGAGACCCAGTACTTC
. TRBJ2-1 . TRBV28 CASKISVLSYNEQSF TGTGCCAGCAAAATTTCGGTCCTCTCCTACAATGAGCAGTCCTTC
. TRBJ2-7 TRBD1 TRBV5-6 CASSRDRVGFREQYF TGTGCCAGCAGCCGGGACAGGGTTGGGTTCCGCGAGCAGTACTTC
. TRBJ2-7 . TRBV12-3/TRBV12-4 CASSTGRAYEQYF TGTGCCAGCAGTACGGGCCGAGCCTACGAGCAGTACTTC
. TRBJ2-7 . TRBV5-1 CASSFIENYSYEQYF TGCGCCAGCAGCTTTATAGAAAACTACTCCTACGAGCAGTACTTC
. TRBJ1-1 TRBD1 TRBV12-3/TRBV12-4 CASSLTGGYTEAFF TGTGCCAGCAGCCTAACAGGGGGCTATACTGAAGCTTTCTTT
. TRBJ2-7 . TRBV5-4 CASSPSSDGYEQYF TGTGCCAGCAGCCCATCTAGTGACGGCTACGAGCAGTACTTC
. TRBJ2-7 TRBD1 TRBV20-1 CSAKDRHSYEQYF TGCAGTGCTAAGGACAGGCACTCCTACGAGCAGTACTTC
few TRBJ2-1 . TRBV6-1 CASGSSLTTGNEQFF TGTGCCAGCGGATCCTCCCTTACGACGGGGAATGAGCAGTTCTTC
. TRBJ2-2 TRBD2 TRBV29-1 CSVVRGGHPPNTGELFF TGCAGCGTGGTCCGGGGGGGTCATCCACCGAACACCGGGGAGCTGTTTTTT
. TRBJ2-7 . TRBV12-3/TRBV12-4 CASTPTLVTPGHEQYF TGTGCCAGCACTCCTACCCTAGTTACCCCAGGCCACGAGCAGTACTTC
. TRBJ2-2 TRBD1 TRBV20-1 CSARSFTGGTGELFF TGCAGTGCTAGAAGTTTCACAGGGGGAACCGGGGAGCTGTTTTTT
few TRBJ2-7 TRBD2 TRBV4-2 CATSPVRGGAYEQYF TGTGCCACCTCCCCGGTACGCGGGGGGGCTTACGAGCAGTACTTC
many TRBJ2-1 . TRBV10-2 CASSEGLYNEQFF TGCGCCAGCAGTGAGGGACTTTACAATGAGCAGTTCTTC
. TRBJ2-7 . TRBV14 CASSQDSGLQAYEQYF TGTGCCAGCAGCCAAGATTCAGGGTTGCAAGCCTACGAGCAGTACTTC
. TRBJ2-2 TRBD2 TRBV29-1 CSVGGTLGLAGAGELFF TGCAGCGTCGGGGGGACCCTCGGACTAGCGGGGGCCGGGGAGCTGTTTTTT
many TRBJ1-2 TRBD1 TRBV12-3/TRBV12-4 CASSPGTGLLYGYTF TGTGCCAGCAGCCCCGGGACAGGGCTCCTCTATGGCTACACCTTC
. TRBJ2-3 . TRBV15 CATNKGGGFSTDTQYF TGTGCCACCAACAAAGGGGGGGGATTCAGCACAGATACGCAGTATTTT
few TRBJ2-5 . TRBV7-2 CASSLGSARETQYF TGTGCCAGCAGCCTGGGCTCAGCTCGAGAGACCCAGTACTTC
few TRBJ1-2 . TRBV29-1 CSVEGLGYGYTF TGCAGCGTTGAGGGGCTTGGTTATGGCTACACCTTC
. TRBJ2-3 . TRBV2 CASSVSQDLPQDTQYF TGTGCCAGCAGTGTTTCCCAAGACCTGCCCCAAGATACGCAGTATTTT
. TRBJ2-7 TRBD2 TRBV7-9 CASSLGLAGGAPYEQYF TGTGCCAGCAGCTTGGGACTAGCGGGGGGTGCCCCCTACGAGCAGTACTTC
. TRBJ2-7 . TRBV6-1 CASSGESYEQYF TGTGCCAGCAGTGGGGAATCCTACGAGCAGTACTTC
. TRBJ2-1 . TRBV5-1 CASSLDKNNEQFF TGCGCCAGCAGCTTAGACAAAAACAATGAGCAGTTCTTC
few TRBJ2-5 . TRBV11-2 CASSLGLRETQYF TGTGCCAGCAGCCTAGGGTTGCGAGAGACCCAGTACTTC
. TRBJ2-1 . TRBV11-2 CASAQAGLTNEQFF TGTGCCAGCGCCCAGGCGGGGCTCACCAATGAGCAGTTCTTC
. TRBJ2-7 TRBD2 TRBV2 CASSERRGGFDEQYF TGTGCCAGCAGTGAAAGGCGGGGGGGCTTCGACGAGCAGTACTTC
. TRBJ2-1 . TRBV18 CASSPPGPYMYEQFF TGTGCCAGCTCACCACCGGGTCCCTATATGTATGAGCAGTTCTTC
few TRBJ2-2 . TRBV12-3/TRBV12-4 CASSLGTDALNTGELFF TGTGCCAGCAGTTTAGGGACGGATGCCCTAAACACCGGGGAGCTGTTTTTT
few TRBJ1-1 . TRBV12-3/TRBV12-4 CASSLAGHEAFF TGTGCCAGCAGTTTAGCCGGTCATGAAGCTTTCTTT
few TRBJ2-1 . TRBV9 CASSVVGAGFHEQFF TGTGCCAGCAGCGTAGTGGGGGCCGGATTTCATGAGCAGTTCTTC
few TRBJ2-2 . TRBV11-2 CASSLAQGQTGELFF TGTGCCAGCAGCTTAGCACAAGGGCAGACCGGGGAGCTGTTTTTT
few TRBJ1-1 . TRBV10-3 CASWTALWTEAFF TGTGCCTCCTGGACTGCTTTGTGGACTGAAGCTTTCTTT
few TRBJ2-5 TRBD2 TRBV6-1 CASRILAGGQETQYF TGTGCCAGCAGGATACTAGCGGGGGGGCAAGAGACCCAGTACTTC
. TRBJ2-1 . TRBV11-2 CASSLEPGTLYNEQFF TGTGCCAGCAGCTTAGAGCCCGGGACCTTATACAATGAGCAGTTCTTC
. TRBJ2-6 . TRBV12-3/TRBV12-4 CASSLPSDGTAHSGANVLTF TGTGCCAGCAGTTTGCCATCAGACGGGACGGCTCACTCTGGGGCCAACGTCCTGACTTTC
few TRBJ1-5 . TRBV4-2 CASSQGVGNQPQHF TGTGCCAGCAGCCAAGGGGTTGGGAATCAGCCCCAGCATTTT
few TRBJ1-1 . TRBV5-1 CASSLGPWGVDTEAFF TGCGCCAGCAGCTTGGGCCCCTGGGGGGTGGACACTGAAGCTTTCTTT
few TRBJ2-1 TRBD1 TRBV5-1 CASSPTGPSYNEQFF TGCGCCAGCAGCCCGACAGGGCCCTCCTACAATGAGCAGTTCTTC
few TRBJ2-7 TRBD1 TRBV6-5 CASSYDPPGQGYEQYF TGTGCCAGCAGTTACGACCCCCCGGGACAGGGGTACGAGCAGTACTTC
. TRBJ2-2 . TRBV29-1 CSAYSDAGELFF TGCAGCGCCTATTCCGACGCCGGGGAGCTGTTTTTT
few TRBJ2-2 TRBD1 TRBV24-1 CATGGQYTGELFF TGTGCCACCGGGGGACAGTACACCGGGGAGCTGTTTTTT
. TRBJ2-1 . TRBV7-2 CVSSPFYNEQFF TGTGTGAGCAGCCCATTCTACAATGAGCAGTTCTTC
. TRBJ2-1 . TRBV6-8 CASGCVGEQFF TGTGCCAGCGGCTGTGTCGGTGAGCAGTTCTTC
few TRBJ2-1 TRBD1 TRBV11-2 CASSLLGGGKNEQFF TGTGCCAGCAGCTTACTAGGGGGCGGTAAAAATGAGCAGTTCTTC